This T cell receptor beta chain was sequenced in a study of T cells in Graves' hyperthyroidism and ophthalmopathy. Across the study: Pretreatment peripheral blood was obtained at initial diagnosis. General study findings and limits: A median about 6.5 months before onset, the model predicted ophthalmopathy.

Trimming cost V 1 base and J 5 bases, with 15 bases left between them. The germline V gene has CDR1 SGHTA and CDR2 FQGNSA. The CDR3 totals 16 residues. It was uncontrolled infection, other autoimmune disease, pregnancy or lactation that excluded patients. Diagnosis relied on clinical symptoms, serum thyroxine and TRAb, thyroid ultrasound and orbital computed tomography. This clonotype occurred a few times. What it binds is not known. Amplified TCR beta CDR3 regions came from RNA transcripts. With the HTBI primer set, the TCR CDR3 went through a first round of RT-PCR. TCRdb reprocessed the multiplex PCR reads with MiXCR, giving one entry per CDR3 protein. The sample yields 500,000 to 650,000 distinct CDR3 sequences, approximately 17% seen once.

This TCR was sampled from a woman aged 18 to 35 with Graves' ophthalmopathy. The V gene is TRBV7-2, the J gene TRBJ1-3, with D perhaps matching TRBD1 (5 bases). The source material was blood. The CDR3 loop is CASSLGRAERRNTIYF. For the CDR3, the DNA is TGTGCCAGCAGCTTAGGCAGGGCCGAACGGAGAAACACCATATATTTT.